The TCR beta chain under discussion was sequenced for a study of T cells after yellow fever vaccination. In its sample, this clonotype was seen many times. The antigen remains unidentified. Regarding the study as a whole: A minor fraction of clonotypes spanned both CD4 and CD8 compartments. Weaker in magnitude, the secondary response showed a faster peak on day 5 versus 15. Any FACS-sorted repertoire could hold abundant clonotypes that contaminate it from the bulk population.

Per the germline V gene, CDR1 is LNHDA and CDR2 is SQIVND (reference sequence). This CDR3 is built from 13 residues. Trimming removed 6 bases from V and 4 bases from J; junction bases left unmatched: 5. UMIs were added to TCR cDNA along with a universal primer site when it was made by 5'RACE template switching. TCRdb reprocessed the 5' RACE reads with MiXCR, giving one entry per CDR3 protein. The sample holds 200,000 to 300,000 distinct CDR3 sequences; roughly 4% are singletons and the top ten take under 20%. The clonotype originates from a man in his late teens or twenties who received the YFV17D yellow fever vaccine. This chain joins TRBV19 and TRBJ1-2; 7 bases are a match to TRBD1. Sequenced here: PBMCs, sampled 15 days after the yellow fever booster vaccination. The CDR3 here is CASRPGQSYGYTF. CDR3 sequence (DNA): TGTGCCAGTAGACCGGGACAGAGCTATGGCTACACCTTC.